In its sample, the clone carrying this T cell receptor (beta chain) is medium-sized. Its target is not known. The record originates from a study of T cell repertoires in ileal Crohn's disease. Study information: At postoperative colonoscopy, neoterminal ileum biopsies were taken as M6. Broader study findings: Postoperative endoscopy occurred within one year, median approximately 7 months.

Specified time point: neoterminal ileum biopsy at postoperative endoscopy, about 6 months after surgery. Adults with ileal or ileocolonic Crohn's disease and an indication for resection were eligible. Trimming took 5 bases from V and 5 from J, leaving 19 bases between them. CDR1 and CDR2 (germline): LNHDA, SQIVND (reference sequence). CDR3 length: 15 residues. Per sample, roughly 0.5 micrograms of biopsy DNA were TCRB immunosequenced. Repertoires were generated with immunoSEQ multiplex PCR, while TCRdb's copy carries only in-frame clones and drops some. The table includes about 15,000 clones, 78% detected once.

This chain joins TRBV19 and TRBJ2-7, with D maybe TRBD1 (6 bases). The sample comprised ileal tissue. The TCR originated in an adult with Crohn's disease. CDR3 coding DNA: TGTGCCAGTAGTCTCATCAGGGGCGGGTTAGACGAGCAGTACTTC. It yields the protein CASSLIRGGLDEQYF.